Here is one T cell receptor (beta chain) with its context. This sample was taken from a study of blood T cell repertoires in COVID-19. With 5 bases clipped from V and 3 bases from J, the junction kept 4 bases outside the gene matches. Germline V gene sequence: CDR1 SEHNR, CDR2 FQNEAQ (reference sequence). This CDR3 is built from 14 residues. TCRdb's copy holds only in-frame clones and misses some; the assay was immunoSEQ multiplex PCR. The sample includes some 140,000 clones, 65% to 90% of them seen just once. This sequence originates from a woman aged 60-75 years with COVID-19, enrolled during active disease. The V and J genes are TRBV7-9 and TRBJ1-5; 7 bases fit TRBD1. Material for sequencing was peripheral blood. The CDR3 protein is CASSQDRFNQPQHF. CDR3 in DNA: TGTGCCAGCAGCCAGGACAGGTTCAATCAGCCCCAGCATTTT.